One sample yielded the 6 T cell receptor beta chains listed below, sequenced in a study of post-analysis software for immune sequencing data. Study-level findings and limits: Patients used about five TRBV segments, including TRBV5-6, TRBV5-1 and TRBV20-1, more often than controls.

The authors incorporated unique molecular identifiers into the TCR beta cDNA libraries. TCRdb re-called the PCR reads through MiXCR, storing one row per CDR3 protein. The table lists roughly 800,000 distinct CDR3 sequences, around 46% of them singletons. No antigen has been assigned to these receptors. Input material: blood. These receptors were collected from a girl aged 5-17 years with multiple sclerosis.

Here the CDR3 reads CASSYERSRSSYNEQFF. Here the CDR3 DNA reads TGTGCCAGCAGTTACGAAAGGTCTAGAAGCTCCTACAATGAGCAGTTCTTC. V and J are TRBV6-2 or TRBV6-3 and TRBJ2-1, with D unclear. Germline assignment: CDR1 MNHEY and CDR2 SVGEGT. V was shortened by 2 bases and J by 0 bases, with 14 bases between the two germline ends. This CDR3 is built from 17 residues.

This clonotype was counted only a few times. The rearrangement links TRBV6-5 to TRBJ2-3; 7 bases line up with TRBD1. Looked up from germline, CDR1 is MNHEY and CDR2 is SVGAGI. This CDR3 is 11 amino acids long. Trimming at V came to 10 bases and at J to 11 bases, leaving 9 bases not matched to a gene. CDR3: CATHNRGEQYF. Written as DNA, the CDR3 is TGTGCCACGCACAACAGGGGTGAGCAGTATTTT.

This sequence joins TRBV28 and TRBJ1-2, with TRBD1 matching 8 bases. Germline trimming cut 1 base from V and 3 bases from J; bases unmatched to any gene: 1. The CDR3 runs to 14 residues. Germline V lookup: CDR1 MDHEN, CDR2 SYDVKM. The CDR3 DNA is TGTGCCAGCAGTTTATCGGACAGGGACTATGGCTACACCTTC. This codes for CASSLSDRDYGYTF.

The chain uses TRBV20-1 and TRBJ2-7; TRBD1 matches 7 bases. The CDR3 loop spans 12 amino acids. Germline assignment: CDR1 DFQATT and CDR2 SNEGSKA (reference sequence). The trim removed 3 bases at V and 6 bases at J, leaving 5 bases unmatched. DNA of the CDR3: TGCAGTGCTAGCGACAGGGTGGGCGAGCAGTACTTC. Protein product: CSASDRVGEQYF.

The chain combines TRBV7-9 with TRBJ2-1, with D possibly matching TRBD2 (6 bases). The CDR3 length is 17 residues. Germline V gene lookup returns CDR1 SEHNR and CDR2 FQNEAQ (reference sequence). Deletions cut 1 base from V and 4 bases from J, with 17 bases between. For the CDR3, the DNA is TGTGCCAGCAGCTTAGTAATCGGGGTAGCGGCATACAATGAGCAGTTCTTC. Residues: CASSLVIGVAAYNEQFF.

The V and J genes are TRBV4-1 and TRBJ2-3, with 12 bases that match TRBD2. The J segment lost 4 bases and the V segment lost 3 bases, leaving 5 bases of the junction unmatched. Germline-derived CDR1 and CDR2 are MGHRA and YSYEKL. This CDR3 region has 16 residues. Here the CDR3 reads CASSHGLAGLADTQYF. The CDR3 bases are TGCGCCAGCAGCCATGGACTAGCGGGACTTGCAGATACGCAGTATTTT.